This TCR beta chain was profiled in a study of blood T cell repertoires in COVID-19. For this clone: Different DNA sequences within this sample yield the same CDR3.

The repertoire was sequenced with immunoSEQ multiplex PCR; TCRdb's copy has only in-frame clones and lacks some. The data show about 200,000 clones, about 82% seen once. From germline, CDR1 is MNHEY and CDR2 SVGEGT. CDR3 length: 14 residues. V was trimmed by 0 bases and J by 1 base, leaving 6 bases between them. This TCR came from a middle-aged man with acute COVID-19. This rearrangement joins TRBV6-2 or TRBV6-3 to TRBJ1-1; D ambiguous. Sequenced sample: PBMCs or T cells enriched from blood (not recorded which). CDR3 sequence: CASSYSPGNTEAFF. The DNA of the CDR3 is TGTGCCAGCAGTTACTCGCCCGGGAACACTGAAGCTTTCTTT.